Listed below are T cell receptor beta chains from one sample, sequenced in a study of CD8 T cells in ankylosing spondylitis. TCRdb reprocessed the 5' RACE reads with MiXCR, giving one entry per CDR3 protein. The sample contains about 90,000 distinct CDR3 sequences, roughly 30% of which appear only once. The sequenced material came from blood, either unsorted or a sorted T cell fraction (not recorded which). The receptors come from a male donor with ankylosing spondylitis or in good health (not recorded which). CDR3s include the opening cysteine and the closing phenylalanine or tryptophan. Fields, in order: CDR3 protein, CDR3 DNA, clone size, V gene, J gene, D gene. D genes are given only for firm matches. Clone size is not always given. Where it is, it says once, few, many or a class for expanded clones.

CDR3aa: CAISELGTSGGLNEQFF
CDR3nt: TGTGCCATCAGTGAGTTGGGGACTAGCGGGGGTCTCAATGAGCAGTTCTTC
abundance: -
v_gene: TRBV10-3
j_gene: TRBJ2-1
d_gene: TRBD2

CDR3aa: CASSLVQGLDGYTF
CDR3nt: TGCGCCAGCAGCTTGGTGCAGGGGCTTGATGGCTACACCTTC
abundance: few
v_gene: TRBV5-1
j_gene: TRBJ1-2
d_gene: -

CDR3aa: CASSTSLPGANVLTF
CDR3nt: TGTGCCAGCAGCACCAGTCTTCCTGGGGCCAACGTCCTGACTTTC
abundance: -
v_gene: TRBV5-6
j_gene: TRBJ2-6
d_gene: -

CDR3aa: CASSQVGTAYEQYF
CDR3nt: TGCGCCAGCAGCCAAGTAGGGACTGCCTACGAGCAGTACTTC
abundance: few
v_gene: TRBV4-1
j_gene: TRBJ2-7
d_gene: -

CDR3aa: CASNSEGLNTEAFF
CDR3nt: TGTGCCAGCAACTCTGAGGGGCTGAACACTGAAGCTTTCTTT
abundance: few
v_gene: TRBV7-8
j_gene: TRBJ1-1
d_gene: -

CDR3aa: CASSPSGTLNEQFF
CDR3nt: TGTGCCAGCAGTCCGTCCGGGACTCTGAATGAGCAGTTCTTC
abundance: -
v_gene: TRBV12-3/TRBV12-4
j_gene: TRBJ2-1
d_gene: -

CDR3aa: CASSEPGPRTEKLFF
CDR3nt: TGTGCCAGCAGCGAGCCGGGACCCAGGACGGAAAAACTGTTTTTT
abundance: -
v_gene: TRBV5-5
j_gene: TRBJ1-4
d_gene: -

CDR3aa: CASSTQLAGRGVDTQYF
CDR3nt: TGTGCCAGCTCAACCCAACTAGCGGGCAGGGGTGTCGATACGCAGTATTTT
abundance: -
v_gene: TRBV18
j_gene: TRBJ2-3
d_gene: TRBD2

CDR3aa: CASSLAGVYEQYF
CDR3nt: TGCGCCAGCAGCCTAGCGGGAGTCTACGAGCAGTACTTC
abundance: -
v_gene: TRBV5-1
j_gene: TRBJ2-7
d_gene: TRBD2

CDR3aa: CGSSLQGNQPQHF
CDR3nt: TGTGGCAGCAGCTTACAGGGCAATCAGCCCCAGCATTTT
abundance: -
v_gene: TRBV7-3
j_gene: TRBJ1-5
d_gene: -

CDR3aa: CASSYSRLGDTGELFF
CDR3nt: TGTGCCAGCAGTTACTCGAGGCTAGGGGACACCGGGGAGCTGTTTTTT
abundance: few
v_gene: TRBV6-2/TRBV6-3
j_gene: TRBJ2-2
d_gene: -

CDR3aa: CASSLDRAGGELFF
CDR3nt: TGTGCCAGCAGCTTAGACCGGGCGGGCGGGGAGCTGTTTTTT
abundance: many
v_gene: TRBV7-2
j_gene: TRBJ2-2
d_gene: -

CDR3aa: CASSFNGARRHEQYF
CDR3nt: TGTGCCAGCAGTTTCAATGGCGCCCGACGGCACGAGCAGTACTTC
abundance: -
v_gene: TRBV27
j_gene: TRBJ2-7
d_gene: -

CDR3aa: CASTQPGQGTETQYF
CDR3nt: TGTGCCAGCACCCAACCGGGACAGGGGACGGAGACCCAGTACTTC
abundance: -
v_gene: TRBV7-6
j_gene: TRBJ2-5
d_gene: TRBD1

CDR3aa: CSADGQIDGELFF
CDR3nt: TGCAGTGCTGACGGACAGATCGACGGGGAGCTGTTTTTT
abundance: -
v_gene: TRBV20-1
j_gene: TRBJ2-2
d_gene: -

CDR3aa: CASSYGQGDETQYF
CDR3nt: TGTGCCAGCAGTTATGGACAGGGGGACGAGACCCAGTACTTC
abundance: few
v_gene: TRBV6-5
j_gene: TRBJ2-5
d_gene: TRBD1

CDR3aa: CASSSTRTGWNGYTF
CDR3nt: TGTGCCAGCAGCTCCACCCGGACAGGGTGGAATGGCTACACCTTC
abundance: once
v_gene: TRBV7-3
j_gene: TRBJ1-2
d_gene: TRBD1

CDR3aa: CSARVYNSPLHF
CDR3nt: TGCAGTGCTAGGGTCTATAATTCACCCCTCCACTTT
abundance: few
v_gene: TRBV20-1
j_gene: TRBJ1-6
d_gene: -

CDR3aa: CASSVSGGMNTEAFF
CDR3nt: TGTGCCAGCAGCGTTTCAGGGGGGATGAACACTGAAGCTTTCTTT
abundance: -
v_gene: TRBV9
j_gene: TRBJ1-1
d_gene: TRBD1

CDR3aa: CASSRMDGDTQYF
CDR3nt: TGTGCCAGCAGCCGAATGGATGGTGATACGCAGTATTTT
abundance: few
v_gene: TRBV3-1
j_gene: TRBJ2-3
d_gene: -

CDR3aa: CASSQGANREGEQFF
CDR3nt: TGCGCCAGCAGCCAAGGAGCGAACAGGGAAGGTGAGCAGTTCTTC
abundance: few
v_gene: TRBV4-1
j_gene: TRBJ2-1
d_gene: -

CDR3aa: CASQTGTGNSPLHF
CDR3nt: TGCGCCAGCCAGACAGGGACTGGAAATTCACCCCTCCACTTT
abundance: -
v_gene: TRBV5-1
j_gene: TRBJ1-6
d_gene: TRBD1

CDR3aa: CASSYASPVYNEQFF
CDR3nt: TGTGCCAGCAGTTACGCCTCCCCAGTCTACAATGAGCAGTTCTTC
abundance: few
v_gene: TRBV6-5
j_gene: TRBJ2-1
d_gene: -

CDR3aa: CASSLDQIWNTGELFF
CDR3nt: TGTGCCAGCAGCTTAGATCAGATCTGGAACACCGGGGAGCTGTTTTTT
abundance: few
v_gene: TRBV11-2
j_gene: TRBJ2-2
d_gene: -

CDR3aa: CASSLARGTGGIEFF
CDR3nt: TGTGCCAGCAGCTTAGCCCGCGGGACAGGGGGTATCGAGTTCTTC
abundance: few
v_gene: TRBV7-2
j_gene: TRBJ2-1
d_gene: TRBD1

CDR3aa: CASSTVRGLYEQYF
CDR3nt: TGTGCCAGTTCGACGGTCAGGGGTCTATACGAGCAGTACTTC
abundance: many
v_gene: TRBV18
j_gene: TRBJ2-7
d_gene: -

CDR3aa: CASSLGQPESEQYF
CDR3nt: TGTGCCAGCAGCTTGGGACAGCCTGAGAGCGAGCAGTACTTC
abundance: few
v_gene: TRBV5-6
j_gene: TRBJ2-7
d_gene: -

CDR3aa: CASSSWGKEDTQYF
CDR3nt: TGCGCCAGCAGCTCGTGGGGTAAGGAGGATACGCAGTATTTT
abundance: many
v_gene: TRBV5-1
j_gene: TRBJ2-3
d_gene: -

CDR3aa: CASSPSTGALGEQFF
CDR3nt: TGTGCCAGCTCACCATCGACCGGCGCCCTTGGTGAGCAGTTCTTC
abundance: few
v_gene: TRBV18
j_gene: TRBJ2-1
d_gene: -

CDR3aa: CASTRWGDLNTDTQYF
CDR3nt: TGTGCCAGCACCCGATGGGGGGATCTGAACACAGATACGCAGTATTTT
abundance: many
v_gene: TRBV25-1
j_gene: TRBJ2-3
d_gene: -

CDR3aa: CSAGLAANEQFF
CDR3nt: TGCAGTGCTGGGTTAGCGGCCAATGAGCAGTTCTTC
abundance: -
v_gene: TRBV20-1
j_gene: TRBJ2-1
d_gene: -

CDR3aa: CASSPYSQGVNTGELFF
CDR3nt: TGCGCCAGCAGCCCTTATTCACAGGGGGTGAACACCGGGGAGCTGTTTTTT
abundance: few
v_gene: TRBV4-1
j_gene: TRBJ2-2
d_gene: TRBD1

CDR3aa: CSARRMGVNTEAFF
CDR3nt: TGCAGTGCTAGGAGAATGGGGGTGAACACTGAAGCTTTCTTT
abundance: many
v_gene: TRBV20-1
j_gene: TRBJ1-1
d_gene: -